The clone carrying this TCR beta chain was detected many times. Its antigen is not identified. This sample was taken from a study of T cells in Graves' hyperthyroidism and ophthalmopathy. General observations from the study: Ophthalmopathy and stable hyperthyroidism were separated by a 13 V-J model.

Individuals with ophthalmopathy presented a Clinical Activity Score of at least 3, a NOSPECS grade of at least 4 and a duration under 3 months. PBMCs were derived from approximately 10 ml fresh peripheral blood. Using RNA transcripts as the source, TCR beta CDR3 regions were amplified. Initially, a first-round RT-PCR of the TCR CDR3 employed the HTBI primer set. Each CDR3 protein is one row after TCRdb ran MiXCR on the multiplex PCR reads. Here the sample spans about 400,000 distinct CDR3 sequences, around an eighth being singletons. Germline V lookup: CDR1 SGHNT, CDR2 YENEEA. Trimming left V 4 bases short and J 0 bases short, with 14 bases between. The CDR3 loop spans 16 amino acids.

The chain joins TRBV11-3 to TRBJ2-3, with D possibly being TRBD1 (6 bases). The sequence was collected from a man aged 50 to 59 with Graves' ophthalmopathy. The sequenced material came from blood. CDR3 sequence reads: CASSSWTVHSTDTQYF. Written as DNA, the CDR3 is TGTGCCAGCAGCTCGTGGACAGTTCATAGCACAGATACGCAGTATTTT.